The present entry profiles one T cell receptor beta chain with its context. No antigen is known for it. Assay: immunoSEQ multiplex PCR; the TCRdb copy retains only in-frame clones and omits some. The sample lists fewer than 85,000 clones, about 87% seen once, with roughly 9.8% in the top ten. This sample was included in a study of OX40 agonist ivuxolimab in advanced cancers. The overall study: The patients received ivuxolimab by intravenous route every 2 weeks at 0.01 to 10 mg/kg. Study-wide results and limits: Among patients with partial responses at 0.1-3.0 mg/kg, clonal expansion was among the lowest. Dose levels from 0.1 to 3.0 mg/kg saw CD4+ and CD8+ blood T cells expand clonally by week 6.

The V end lost 7 bases, the J end lost 7 bases, and 17 bases lay between the germline ends. The CDR3 totals 14 residues. Germline V gene lookup returns CDR1 SGDLS and CDR2 YYNGEE. The input for sequencing was CD4+ or CD8+ T cells sorted from blood, taken in a trial of the OX40 agonist ivuxolimab. The chain combines TRBV9 with TRBJ2-2; D perhaps matches TRBD1 (6 bases). The receptor was isolated from an adult with an advanced solid tumor such as melanoma, head and neck, liver or kidney cancer. This CDR3 is CASGGLRLGGELFF. CDR3 DNA: TGTGCCAGCGGGGGCTTAAGGCTCGGCGGGGAGCTGTTTTTT.